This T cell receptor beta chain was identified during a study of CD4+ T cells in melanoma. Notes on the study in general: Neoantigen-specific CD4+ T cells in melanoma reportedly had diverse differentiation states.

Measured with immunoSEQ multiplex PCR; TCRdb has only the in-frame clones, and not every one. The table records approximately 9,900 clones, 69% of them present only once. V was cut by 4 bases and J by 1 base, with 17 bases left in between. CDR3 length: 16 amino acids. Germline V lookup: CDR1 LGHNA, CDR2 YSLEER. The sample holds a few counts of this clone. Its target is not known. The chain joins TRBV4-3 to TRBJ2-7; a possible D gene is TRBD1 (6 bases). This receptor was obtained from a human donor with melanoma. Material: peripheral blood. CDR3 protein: CASSRAPGTSSYEQYF. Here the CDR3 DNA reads TGCGCCAGCAGCCGGGCCCCCGGGACATCTTCCTACGAGCAGTACTTC.